This TCR beta chain is drawn from a study of T cells in Graves' hyperthyroidism and ophthalmopathy. Researchers amplified the TCR beta CDR3 regions from RNA transcripts. TCR CDR3 regions were first amplified by RT-PCR with HTBI primers. TCRdb re-called the multiplex PCR reads with MiXCR, one entry per CDR3 protein. The table has around 690,000 distinct CDR3 sequences, roughly 17% seen once. The germline CDR1 and CDR2 sequences are KGHDR and SFDVKD. V trimming: 6 bases; J trimming: 5 bases; junction bases outside the gene matches: 7. The CDR3 extends over 14 amino acids. Stable hyperthyroidism: no ophthalmopathy progression over 18 months of follow-up. PBMCs were sourced from more than 9 ml fresh peripheral blood.

Sequences were obtained from blood. The clonotype originates from a man aged 50 or older with Graves' hyperthyroidism. This chain joins TRBV24-1 and TRBJ2-3; 7 bases are shared with TRBD1. CDR3 DNA: TGTGCCACCAGTTCAAGGGGGCGGAGAGATACGCAGTATTTT. It is translated as CATSSRGRRDTQYF.